A single sample is the source of the 30 T cell receptor beta chains below, sequenced in a study of OX40 agonist ivuxolimab in advanced cancers. Only in-frame clones appear in the TCRdb table, and some are missing; sequencing was by immunoSEQ multiplex PCR. Here the sample spans about 79,000 clones, about 90% being singletons. The sample was CD4+ or CD8+ T cells sorted from blood, taken in a trial of the OX40 agonist ivuxolimab. Receptors were obtained from an adult with an advanced solid tumor such as melanoma, head and neck, liver or kidney cancer.

The chain joins TRBV7-8 to TRBJ1-2, with TRBD1 identical over 10 bases. J lost 5 bases, V lost 4 bases, and 7 bases had no gene match. This CDR3 spans 15 amino acids. Germline V gene data show CDR1 as SGHVS and CDR2 as FQNEAQ. The DNA for the CDR3 is TGTGCCAGCAGCTACGGGACAGGGGCCGCTTATGGCTACACCTTC. Its translation: CASSYGTGAAYGYTF.

The chain carries TRBV6-5 and TRBJ1-5, with no clear D. Trimming removed 6 bases at V and 0 bases at J, with 12 bases between. Per the germline V gene, CDR1 is MNHEY and CDR2 is SVGAGI. The CDR3 is 15 residues long. CDR3 coding DNA: TGTGCCAGCAGAATATCGGGGATTAGCAATCAGCCCCAGCATTTT. It translates to CASRISGISNQPQHF.

This sequence joins TRBV14 and TRBJ2-4; 9 positions agree with TRBD1. This CDR3 is 16 amino acids long. With 4 bases clipped from V and 3 bases from J, the junction kept 7 bases outside the gene matches. CDR1 and CDR2 from the germline V gene are SGHDN and FVKESK. In DNA, the CDR3 is TGTGCCAGCAGCCGACACGAGACAGGGGGCAAAAACATTCAGTACTTC. This translates into CASSRHETGGKNIQYF.

The chain links TRBV4-2 to TRBJ1-2; 9 bases are a match to TRBD1. The trim removed 4 bases at V and 8 bases at J, leaving 11 bases unmatched. The CDR3 consists of 15 residues. CDR1 and CDR2 from the germline V gene are LGHNA and YNFKEQ. The CDR3 nucleotides are TGTGCCAGCAGCCCAACGGACAGGGGAGTAGTCGGCTACACCTTC. It translates to CASSPTDRGVVGYTF.

The gene calls are TRBV28 and TRBJ2-3; the match to TRBD1 covers 9 bases. Germline CDR1 MDHEN, CDR2 SYDVKM. V gave up 5 bases and J gave up 4 bases; unmatched junction bases: 7. The CDR3 runs to 15 residues. The CDR3: CASSKQGAQPDTQYF. In nucleotides, the CDR3 is TGTGCCAGCAGTAAACAGGGGGCTCAACCAGATACGCAGTATTTT. The full variable domain, its missing parts supplied by reference TRBV28 and TRBJ2-3, is DVKVTQSSRYLVKRTGEKVFLECVQDMDHENMFWYRQDPGLGLRLIYFSYDVKMKEKGDIPEGYSVSREKKERFSLILESASTNQTSMYLCASSKQGAQPDTQYFGPGTRLTVL.

This chain uses TRBV5-1 with TRBJ2-3; D possibly corresponds to TRBD2 (6 bases). Germline-derived CDR1 and CDR2 are SGHRS and YFSETQ. V was cut by 3 bases and J by 2 bases, with 16 bases left in between. The CDR3 length is 16 residues. This chain's CDR3 is CASSSGSSGPTDTQYF. DNA for the CDR3: TGCGCCAGCAGCTCGGGGTCCAGCGGGCCCACAGATACGCAGTATTTT.

A word on this clone: The same CDR3 can be traced to other DNA sequences in this sample. The chain employs TRBV6-5 and TRBJ1-4; D remains ambiguous. V was shortened by 2 bases and J by 8 bases, with 15 bases between the two germline ends. In germline, CDR1 is MNHEY, CDR2 SVGAGI. The CDR3 sequence is 15 residues long. The CDR3 sequence: CASSYKGVQTEKLFF. As DNA, the CDR3 is TGTGCCAGCAGTTACAAGGGAGTCCAGACCGAAAAACTGTTTTTT.

This chain connects TRBV7-8 to TRBJ2-1, with 10 bases matching TRBD2. The CDR3 consists of 18 residues. In germline, CDR1 is SGHVS, CDR2 FQNEAQ. V lost 3 bases and J lost 7; bases outside the gene matches: 15. CDR3 sequence reads: CASSFARLAGLVKNEQFF. CDR3 in DNA: TGTGCCAGCAGCTTCGCAAGACTAGCGGGCCTTGTCAAGAATGAGCAGTTCTTC.

This clone was found a few times. The rearrangement links TRBV2 to TRBJ1-2, with D hard to call. The ends were cut back, 3 bases at V and 4 bases at J, with 9 bases in the middle. CDR3 size: 13 residues. Germline CDR1 SNHLY, CDR2 FYNNEI. Here the CDR3 reads CASSEDGIYGYTF. The CDR3 bases are TGTGCCAGCAGTGAGGACGGAATCTATGGCTACACCTTC. The full variable domain, completed using reference TRBV2 and TRBJ1-2, is EPEVTQTPSHQVTQMGQEVILRCVPISNHLYFYWYRQILGQKVEFLVSFYNNEISEKSEIFDDQFSVERPDGSNFTLKIRSTKLEDSAMYFCASSEDGIYGYTFGSGTRLTVV.

The chain has TRBV10-3 and TRBJ2-7, with 13 bases that match TRBD2. V shed 10 bases, J shed 4 bases, and the junction held 13 bases outside the gene matches. Germline V gene lookup returns CDR1 ENHRY and CDR2 SYGVKD. CDR3 size: 16 residues. The CDR3 nucleotides read TGTGCCACCACTATATCGACTAGCGGGAGGAGTTACGAGCAGTACTTC. Encoded protein: CATTISTSGRSYEQYF.

V gene TRBV5-1 combines with J gene TRBJ1-6; tentatively, D is TRBD1 (5 bases). Germline V gene data show CDR1 as SGHRS and CDR2 as YFSETQ. This CDR3 contains 15 residues. Trimming took off 0 bases at V and 4 bases at J, with 8 bases between the two ends. The CDR3 loop is CASSLAQGYNSPLHF. The DNA for the CDR3 is TGCGCCAGCAGCTTGGCTCAGGGTTATAATTCACCCCTCCACTTT.

This clone has just a few counts. This chain joins TRBV19 and TRBJ2-3; the match to TRBD2 covers 9 bases. V was pared by 5 bases and J by 2 bases, with 2 bases of the junction left unmatched. The CDR3 loop spans 14 amino acids. The germline V gene has CDR1 LNHDA and CDR2 SQIVND (reference sequence). The CDR3 DNA sequence: TGTGCCAGTAGTTCTAGCGGGGTCACAGATACGCAGTATTTT. Amino acid sequence: CASSSSGVTDTQYF.

The chain joins TRBV5-4 to TRBJ2-6; D is unclear. Germline CDR1 SGHNT, CDR2 YYREEE (reference sequence). CDR3 length equals 15 residues. V was cut by 0 bases and J by 0 bases, with 4 bases left in between. CDR3 protein: CASSLDSSGANVLTF. CDR3 bases: TGTGCCAGCAGCTTGGACAGCTCTGGGGCCAACGTCCTGACTTTC.

The chain is built from TRBV7-1 and TRBJ2-5; TRBD1 is a possible D gene (5 bases). TRBV7-1 is an ORF, and what it does is uncertain. CDR3 length: 16 amino acids. Between the trimmed V and J ends, which lost 4 bases and 4 bases, there was a span of 19 bases. CDR3 amino acids: CASSLGARGARETQYF. For the CDR3, the DNA is TGTGCCAGCAGCTTAGGGGCTAGGGGTGCACGAGAGACCCAGTACTTC.

The V call is TRBV28, the J call TRBJ2-1; 11 positions match TRBD1. Germline loops: CDR1 MDHEN, CDR2 SYDVKM. This CDR3 is 15 amino acids long. J was trimmed by 7 bases and V by 7 bases; bases with no gene match: 9. The DNA of the CDR3 is TGTGCCAGCACCAGTGGACAGGGGGCTATAAATGAGCAGTTCTTC. Protein sequence: CASTSGQGAINEQFF.

A single count supports this clone. J is TRBJ2-2 and V is TRBV4-2, with TRBD2 matching 10 bases. The germline V gene has CDR1 LGHNA and CDR2 YNFKEQ. The CDR3 runs 15 residues. After removal of 7 bases from V and 5 bases from J, the junction contained 7 bases not matched to a gene. The CDR3: CASTQGLALTGELFF. DNA for the CDR3: TGTGCCAGCACCCAGGGACTAGCGCTTACCGGGGAGCTGTTTTTT.

This chain links TRBV5-1 with TRBJ2-6, with 7 bases identical to TRBD1. Germline-derived CDR1 and CDR2 are SGHRS and YFSETQ. Trimming removed 6 bases from V and 0 bases from J; junction bases left unmatched: 6. This CDR3 is 16 amino acids long. In DNA form, the CDR3 reads TGCGCCAGCATGAGGACAGGCTTCTCTGGGGCCAACGTCCTGACTTTC. The encoded protein is CASMRTGFSGANVLTF.

The chain uses TRBV28 and TRBJ2-2, with a weak D call TRBD2 (5 bases). The CDR3 is 14 amino acids. Trimming took off 6 bases at V and 1 base at J, with 9 bases between the two ends. Germline V gene data show CDR1 as MDHEN and CDR2 as SYDVKM. In DNA form, the CDR3 reads TGTGCCAGCAGGGAGGAAGGGAACACCGGGGAGCTGTTTTTT. The encoded protein is CASREEGNTGELFF.

The V call is TRBV7-3, the J call TRBJ1-3; TRBD1 agrees at 9 bases. V lost 3 bases and J lost 4; bases outside the gene matches: 1. The germline CDR1 and CDR2 sequences are SGHTA and FQGTGA. CDR3 length: 14 amino acids. The CDR3 spells CASSFGTGGNTIYF. DNA of the CDR3: TGTGCCAGCAGCTTCGGGACAGGGGGAAACACCATATATTTT.

In this sample, this clone turned up a few times. The J gene is TRBJ1-1, the V gene TRBV6-5; 7 bases agree with TRBD1. The CDR3 extends over 11 amino acids. Germline CDR1 and CDR2: MNHEY and SVGAGI. The V and J ends lost 6 bases and 7 bases, in that order; junction bases with no gene match: 2. CDR3 in DNA: TGTGCCAGCAGCCAGGGGGGTGAAGCTTTCTTT. Protein product: CASSQGGEAFF.

The chain joins TRBV11-1 to TRBJ1-2; the D is unclear. The V end was cut by 4 bases, the J end by 1 base, with 16 bases between. Germline loops: CDR1 SGHAT, CDR2 FQDESV (reference sequence). CDR3 length: 16 residues. The CDR3: CASSYSGSTFNYGYTF. Written as DNA, the CDR3 is TGTGCCAGCAGCTATTCCGGGTCAACCTTTAACTATGGCTACACCTTC.

The chain recombines TRBV7-9 with TRBJ1-4; D is uncertain. This CDR3 is built from 13 residues. Germline loops: CDR1 SEHNR, CDR2 FQNEAQ (reference sequence). V was trimmed by 5 bases and J by 5 bases, leaving 9 bases between them. As DNA, the CDR3 is TGTGCCAGCAGCGCACAGAGCAATGAAAAACTGTTTTTT. Residues: CASSAQSNEKLFF.

The chain joins TRBV18 to TRBJ2-5; TRBD1 agrees at 9 bases. The length of the CDR3 is 14 residues. The trim removed 2 bases at V and 4 bases at J, leaving 2 bases unmatched. Germline CDR1 reads KGHSH; CDR2 reads LQKENI. The CDR3 loop is CASSPGQGIETQYF. The CDR3 DNA is TGTGCCAGCTCACCAGGACAGGGGATAGAGACCCAGTACTTC.

The chain links TRBV11-2 to TRBJ1-1; D is uncertain. V shed 0 bases and J shed 4 bases, with 6 bases lying between them. CDR1 and CDR2 from the germline V gene are SGHAT and FQNNGV. The CDR3 contains 13 residues. For the CDR3, the DNA is TGTGCCAGCAGCTTAGACATTCTCACTGAAGCTTTCTTT. This gives the protein CASSLDILTEAFF.

The gene calls are TRBV29-1 and TRBJ2-7; D is possibly TRBD1 (6 bases). Germline CDR1 and CDR2: SQVTM and ANQGSEA. The CDR3 contains 17 residues. The germline V and J ends were trimmed by 0 bases and 3 bases, with 21 bases remaining between them. Here the CDR3 reads CSVEERDAWGLVYEQYF. In DNA, the CDR3 is TGCAGCGTTGAAGAGAGGGATGCGTGGGGGCTCGTCTACGAGCAGTACTTC.

This chain connects TRBV2 to TRBJ1-4; D is unclear. Trimming removed 4 bases at V and 3 bases at J, with 6 bases between. The CDR3 extends over 13 amino acids. Germline CDR1 and CDR2: SNHLY and FYNNEI. The CDR3 nucleotides read TGTGCCAGCAGTGCCGTACCTAATGAAAAACTGTTTTTT. Translated, it gives CASSAVPNEKLFF.

The V and J genes are TRBV14 and TRBJ1-2; no reliable D call. CDR3 length: 12 residues. Germline V gene lookup returns CDR1 SGHDN and CDR2 FVKESK. Between the trimmed V and J ends, which lost 5 bases and 6 bases, there was a span of 10 bases. CDR3 coding DNA: TGTGCCAGCAGCAGTGCATGGGATGGCTACACCTTC. Amino acids: CASSSAWDGYTF.

V gene TRBV5-4 combines with J gene TRBJ2-7; D is possibly TRBD1 or TRBD2 (5 bases each). The CDR3 is 16 amino acids. With 2 bases removed from V and 3 bases from J, the gap between germline ends came to 18 bases. Germline loops: CDR1 SGHNT, CDR2 YYREEE (reference sequence). The CDR3 sequence is CASSLNRGPLIYEQYF. DNA for the CDR3: TGTGCCAGCAGCTTAAATAGGGGACCGTTAATCTACGAGCAGTACTTC.

The rearrangement links TRBV7-2 to TRBJ1-4, with D uncertain. V lost 3 bases and J 3 bases, leaving 8 bases between the germline ends. The CDR3 consists of 14 residues. The germline gives CDR1 SGHTA, CDR2 FQGNSA. The CDR3 loop reads CASSFRHSNEKLFF. CDR3 bases: TGTGCCAGCAGCTTCAGGCACTCTAATGAAAAACTGTTTTTT.

In the case of this clone: The junction differs from germline at one of its ends, possibly a read error. The gene calls are TRBV10-3 and TRBJ2-3; D may be TRBD1 (6 bases). In germline, CDR1 is ENHRY, CDR2 SYGVKD. The CDR3 has 12 residues. The chain's CDR3 is CAINGGTDTQYF. The CDR3 nucleotides read TGTGCCATCAATGGGGGCACGGATACGCAGTATTTT.